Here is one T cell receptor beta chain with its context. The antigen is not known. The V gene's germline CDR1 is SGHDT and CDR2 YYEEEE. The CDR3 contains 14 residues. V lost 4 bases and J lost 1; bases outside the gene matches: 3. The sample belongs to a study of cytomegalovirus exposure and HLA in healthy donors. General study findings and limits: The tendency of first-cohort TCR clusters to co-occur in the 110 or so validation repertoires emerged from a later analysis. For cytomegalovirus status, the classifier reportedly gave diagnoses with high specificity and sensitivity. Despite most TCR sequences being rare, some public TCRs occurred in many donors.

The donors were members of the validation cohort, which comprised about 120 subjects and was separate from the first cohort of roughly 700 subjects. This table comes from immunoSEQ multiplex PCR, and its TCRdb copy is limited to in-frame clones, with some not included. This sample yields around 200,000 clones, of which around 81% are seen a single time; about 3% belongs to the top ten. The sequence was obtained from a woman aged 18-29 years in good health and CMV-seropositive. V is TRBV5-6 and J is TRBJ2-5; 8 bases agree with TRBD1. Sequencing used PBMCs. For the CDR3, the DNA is TGTGCCAGCAGCGGGGACAGGTCCCAAGAGACCCAGTACTTC. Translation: CASSGDRSQETQYF. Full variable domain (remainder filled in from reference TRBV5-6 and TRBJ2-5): DAGVTQSPTHLIKTRGQQVTLRCSPKSGHDTVSWYQQALGQGPQFIFQYYEEEERQRGNFPDRFSGHQFPNYSSELNVNALLLGDSALYLCASSGDRSQETQYFGPGTRLLVL.